The 20 T cell receptor beta chains below were found in one sample sequenced in a study of cytomegalovirus exposure and HLA in healthy donors. Primers for the PCR totalled 60 Vbeta and 13 Jbeta. This table comes from immunoSEQ multiplex PCR, and its TCRdb copy is limited to in-frame clones, with some not included. Among fewer than 200,000 clones, 75% to 85% were seen once, and the ten largest hold roughly 0.65%. Sequenced sample: PBMCs. These receptors were taken from a boy aged 10-17 years in good health and CMV-seronegative.

The CDR3, as DNA: TGTGCCAGCAGCTTGGATCTTAGCACAGATACGCAGTATTTT. The encoded protein is CASSLDLSTDTQYF. The chain employs TRBV5-4 and TRBJ2-3, with D unresolved. Trimming pared 0 bases from V and 0 bases from J, leaving 5 bases between. This CDR3 region has 14 residues. Per the germline V gene, CDR1 is SGHNT and CDR2 is YYREEE (reference sequence).

V and J are TRBV6-5 and TRBJ2-3; a possible D gene is TRBD2 (6 bases). From germline, CDR1 is MNHEY and CDR2 SVGAGI. The V end lost 6 bases, the J end lost 2 bases, and 15 bases lay between the germline ends. This CDR3 contains 15 residues. CDR3 sequence reads: CASRERAGLTDTQYF. The CDR3 DNA reads TGTGCCAGCAGGGAGAGGGCGGGACTCACAGATACGCAGTATTTT.

The V call is TRBV7-2, the J call TRBJ2-7, with D possibly being TRBD2 (5 bases). The V end was cut by 4 bases, the J end by 0 bases, with 10 bases between. The CDR3 has 14 amino acids. Germline CDR1 is SGHTA and CDR2 is FQGNSA. The CDR3, as DNA: TGTGCCAGCAGCTCCCAGCGGAGCTCCTACGAGCAGTACTTC. Protein product: CASSSQRSSYEQYF.

This chain connects TRBV5-6 to TRBJ2-7, with a weak D call TRBD2 (6 bases). Trimming cost V 0 bases and J 0 bases, with 7 bases left between them. The CDR3 has 14 amino acids. The germline CDR1 and CDR2 sequences are SGHDT and YYEEEE. The CDR3 nucleotides are TGTGCCAGCAGCTTGGCCGGGAGCTCCTACGAGCAGTACTTC. Its translation is CASSLAGSSYEQYF.

V gene TRBV30 combines with J gene TRBJ1-4; maybe TRBD1 (6 bases). The germline CDR1 and CDR2 sequences are GTSNPN and SVGIG (reference sequence). Deletions cut 5 bases from V and 8 bases from J, with 18 bases between. The CDR3 extends over 14 amino acids. In nucleotides, the CDR3 is TGTGCCTGGGGCAGGGGAAGAGTGGGAGAAAAACTGTTTTTT. Translation gives CAWGRGRVGEKLFF.

The chain has TRBV5-1 and TRBJ1-4; D is perhaps TRBD1 (5 bases). Germline V gives CDR1 SGHRS, CDR2 YFSETQ. CDR3 length equals 14 residues. Trimming pared 2 bases from V and 4 bases from J, leaving 9 bases between. DNA for the CDR3: TGCGCCAGCAGCTTTGACAGATATAATGAAAAACTGTTTTTT. This codes for CASSFDRYNEKLFF.

The rearrangement links TRBV7-9 to TRBJ2-4; TRBD1 matches 7 bases. The CDR3 is made up of 16 amino acids. J was trimmed by 0 bases and V by 2 bases; bases with no gene match: 4. Germline CDR1 and CDR2: SEHNR and FQNEAQ (reference sequence). The CDR3 sequence: CASSLRQGEAKNIQYF. CDR3 in DNA: TGTGCCAGCAGCTTAAGGCAGGGGGAAGCCAAAAACATTCAGTACTTC.

CDR3 loop: CASRPGQGFLSSNQPQHF. As DNA, the CDR3 is TGTGCCAGTAGACCGGGACAGGGGTTTTTGAGCAGCAATCAGCCCCAGCATTTT. V gene TRBV21-1 combines with J gene TRBJ1-5; TRBD1, the table's D call, was not compared with the DNA. TRBV21-1 is labeled a pseudogene. The CDR3 is made up of 18 amino acids.

The rearrangement links TRBV10-3 to TRBJ1-2; D ambiguous. This CDR3 spans 16 amino acids. The germline CDR1 and CDR2 sequences are ENHRY and SYGVKD. V lost 8 bases and J lost 8, with 27 bases in between. Here the CDR3 DNA reads TGTGCCATCGAAGAAACACCAGCCGGACGCGGGGAGGGCTACACCTTC. It specifies CAIEETPAGRGEGYTF.

This chain connects TRBV4-3 to TRBJ2-7, with 7 bases lining up with TRBD1. The CDR3 is 16 residues long. V lost 0 bases, J lost 2 bases, and 7 bases stayed unmatched. Germline-derived CDR1 and CDR2 are LGHNA and YSLEER. The CDR3 nucleotides are TGCGCCAGCAGCCAAGATGGAACAGGGGTAACCTACGAGCAGTACTTC. It codes for CASSQDGTGVTYEQYF.

The chain's CDR3 is CASSQDGIQPNYGYTF. The DNA for the CDR3 is TGTGCCAGCAGCCAAGACGGGATACAACCCAACTATGGCTACACCTTC. V gene TRBV4-2 combines with J gene TRBJ1-2; D unclear. Trimming removed 0 bases from V and 2 bases from J, with 13 bases in between. Germline assignment: CDR1 LGHNA and CDR2 YNFKEQ. The CDR3 runs 16 residues.

A single count supports this clone. The chain employs TRBV7-2 and TRBJ1-4; 8 nucleotides align to TRBD1. J gave up 3 bases and V 3 bases, and 9 bases lay outside the gene matches. CDR1 and CDR2 (germline): SGHTA, FQGNSA. CDR3 length equals 17 residues. CDR3 region: CASSLLRQGPSNEKLFF. The DNA for the CDR3 is TGTGCCAGCAGCTTGCTACGACAGGGGCCATCTAATGAAAAACTGTTTTTT.

The V gene is TRBV6-4, the J gene TRBJ2-2; 9 nucleotides align to TRBD1. The CDR3 length is 15 residues. J gave up 1 base and V 6 bases, and 3 bases lay outside the gene matches. Germline V gives CDR1 MRHNA, CDR2 SNTAGT. Here the CDR3 DNA reads TGTGCCAGCAGCCCGGGACAGGGGAACACCGGGGAGCTGTTTTTT. This codes for CASSPGQGNTGELFF.

This sequence joins TRBV19 and TRBJ1-4; possible D gene TRBD1, 5 bases. The CDR3 has 17 amino acids. Germline V CDR1 and CDR2: LNHDA, SQIVND (reference sequence). V lost 5 bases to trimming and J lost 8 bases, with 24 bases between them. CDR3 protein: CASSPRRVWQGDEKLFF. CDR3 in DNA: TGTGCCAGTAGTCCCCGCCGTGTCTGGCAGGGTGACGAAAAACTGTTTTTT. The full variable domain, completed using reference TRBV19 and TRBJ1-4, is DGGITQSPKYLFRKEGQNVTLSCEQNLNHDAMYWYRQDPGQGLRLIYYSQIVNDFQKGDIAEGYSVSREKKESFPLTVTSAQKNPTAFYLCASSPRRVWQGDEKLFFGSGTQLSVL.

The V call is TRBV9, the J call TRBJ2-2; weak D call: TRBD1 (6 bases). In germline, CDR1 is SGDLS, CDR2 YYNGEE. This CDR3 is 14 amino acids long. Deletions cut 3 bases from V and 6 bases from J, with 12 bases between. CDR3 nucleotides: TGTGCCAGCAGCGGACAACAGGGCTCCGGGGAGCTGTTTTTT. Amino acids: CASSGQQGSGELFF.

V gene TRBV6-1 combines with J gene TRBJ1-6, with a tentative D call TRBD1 (5 bases). Germline CDR1 reads MNHNS; CDR2 reads SASEGT. V lost 4 bases and J 4 bases, leaving 11 bases between the germline ends. There are 15 residues in the CDR3. CDR3 DNA sequence: TGTGCCAGCAGTGTGGGCAGGGCTTATAATTCACCCCTCCACTTT. As protein: CASSVGRAYNSPLHF.

This clone was seen once. The junction differs from germline at one of its ends, possibly a read error. The rearrangement joins TRBV5-4 to TRBJ2-1; the D gene is possibly TRBD2 (5 bases). Germline lookup yields CDR1 SGHNT and CDR2 YYREEE (reference sequence). There are 15 residues in the CDR3. The CDR3 here is CASCLELGSSNEQFF. The CDR3 bases are TGTGCCAGCTGCTTAGAACTAGGTAGTAGCAATGAGCAGTTCTTC.

The rearrangement uses TRBV5-1 and TRBJ1-1; D perhaps matches TRBD1 (6 bases). The CDR3 is 14 amino acids. Trimming stripped 4 bases from V and 3 bases from J, with 13 bases between. Germline CDR1 and CDR2: SGHRS and YFSETQ. For the CDR3, the DNA is TGCGCCAGCAGCCCAGGGGTATTTTACACTGAAGCTTTCTTT. Its translation: CASSPGVFYTEAFF. The full variable domain, its missing parts supplied by reference TRBV5-1 and TRBJ1-1, is KAGVTQTPRYLIKTRGQQVTLSCSPISGHRSVSWYQQTPGQGLQFLFEYFSETQRNKGNFPGRFSGRQFSNSRSEMNVSTLELGDSALYLCASSPGVFYTEAFFGQGTRLTVV.

The sample holds one count of this clone. The gene calls are TRBV7-8 and TRBJ2-5; no clear D. Per the germline V gene, CDR1 is SGHVS and CDR2 is FQNEAQ. CDR3 length: 15 amino acids. V was pared by 5 bases and J by 5 bases, with 18 bases between. The CDR3 DNA reads as TGTGCCAGCAGCCCACTACCTAGGTGGTTGGAGACCCAGTACTTC. It encodes CASSPLPRWLETQYF.

The V gene is TRBV12-5, the J gene TRBJ2-2, with 10 bases aligning to TRBD1. Unmatched junction bases numbered 8, after V lost 6 bases and J lost 1 base. This CDR3 region has 17 residues. CDR1 is LGHNT and CDR2 is FRNRAP in the germline V gene. The CDR3 loop is CASGTGGFSENTGELFF. CDR3 DNA: TGTGCTAGTGGGACAGGGGGCTTTAGCGAGAACACCGGGGAGCTGTTTTTT.